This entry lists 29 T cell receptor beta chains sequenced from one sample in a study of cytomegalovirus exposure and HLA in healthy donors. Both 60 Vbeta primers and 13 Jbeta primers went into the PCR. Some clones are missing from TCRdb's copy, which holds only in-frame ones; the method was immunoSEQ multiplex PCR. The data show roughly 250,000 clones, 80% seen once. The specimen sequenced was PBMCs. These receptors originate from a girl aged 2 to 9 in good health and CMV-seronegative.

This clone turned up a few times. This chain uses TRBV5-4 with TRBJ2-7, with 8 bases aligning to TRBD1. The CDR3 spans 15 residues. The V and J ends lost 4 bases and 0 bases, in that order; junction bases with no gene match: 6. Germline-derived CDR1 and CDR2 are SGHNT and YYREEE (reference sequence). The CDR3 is CASSKGQDRSYEQYF. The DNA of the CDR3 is TGTGCCAGCAGCAAGGGACAGGACCGCTCCTACGAGCAGTACTTC.

The CDR3 nucleotides are TGTGCCAGCAGCGCCCCCAGTAGCACAGATACGCAGTATTTT. It specifies CASSAPSSTDTQYF. This chain links TRBV9 with TRBJ2-3, with unresolved D. Trimming took 3 bases from V and 0 from J, leaving 8 bases between them. This CDR3 is 14 amino acids long. The V gene's germline CDR1 is SGDLS and CDR2 YYNGEE.

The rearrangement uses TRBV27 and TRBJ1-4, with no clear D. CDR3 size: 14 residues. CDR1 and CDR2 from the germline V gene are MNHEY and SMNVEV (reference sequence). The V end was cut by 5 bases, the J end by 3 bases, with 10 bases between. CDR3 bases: TGTGCCAGCAGTCGAGCCGGGGCTAATGAAAAACTGTTTTTT. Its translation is CASSRAGANEKLFF.

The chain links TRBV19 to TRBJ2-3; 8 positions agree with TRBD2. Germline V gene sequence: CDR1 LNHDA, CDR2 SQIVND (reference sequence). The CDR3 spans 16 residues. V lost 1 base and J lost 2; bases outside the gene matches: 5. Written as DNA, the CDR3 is TGTGCCAGTAGTATAGTCGGCGGGGGGATCACAGATACGCAGTATTTT. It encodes CASSIVGGGITDTQYF.

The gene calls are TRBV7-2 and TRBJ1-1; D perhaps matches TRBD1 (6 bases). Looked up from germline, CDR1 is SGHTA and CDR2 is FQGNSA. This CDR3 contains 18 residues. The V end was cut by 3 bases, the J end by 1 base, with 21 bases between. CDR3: CASSFAGGWTETNTEAFF. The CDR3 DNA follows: TGTGCCAGCAGCTTCGCCGGAGGTTGGACAGAAACGAACACTGAAGCTTTCTTT.

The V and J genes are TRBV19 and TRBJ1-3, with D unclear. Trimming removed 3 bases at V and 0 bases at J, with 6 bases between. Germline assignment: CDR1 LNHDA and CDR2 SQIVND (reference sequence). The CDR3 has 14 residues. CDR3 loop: CASSIVLSGNTIYF. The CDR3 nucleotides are TGTGCCAGTAGTATCGTCCTCTCTGGAAACACCATATATTTT.

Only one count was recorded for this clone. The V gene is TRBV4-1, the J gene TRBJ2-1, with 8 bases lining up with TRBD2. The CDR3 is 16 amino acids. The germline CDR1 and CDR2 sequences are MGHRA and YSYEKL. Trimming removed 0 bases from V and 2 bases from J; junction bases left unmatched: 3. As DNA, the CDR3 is TGCGCCAGCAGCCAAGATGAGCGGGGGACCTACAATGAGCAGTTCTTC. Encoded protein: CASSQDERGTYNEQFF.

CDR3 sequence: CASSLGNRAPNSYEQYF. As DNA, the CDR3 is TGTGCCAGCAGTTTAGGAAACAGGGCTCCCAATTCCTACGAGCAGTACTTC. The chain couples TRBV27 to TRBJ2-7, with D tentatively TRBD1 (6 bases). Germline assignment: CDR1 MNHEY and CDR2 SMNVEV (reference sequence). V was pared by 2 bases and J by 1 base, with 18 bases between. The CDR3 length is 17 residues.

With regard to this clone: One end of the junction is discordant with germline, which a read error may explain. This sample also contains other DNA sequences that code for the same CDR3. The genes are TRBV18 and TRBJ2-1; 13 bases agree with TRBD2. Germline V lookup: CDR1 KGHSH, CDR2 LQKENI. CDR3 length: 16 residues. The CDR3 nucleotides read TGTGCCAGCTCCCCACCGGGACTAGCGGGGTACAATGAGCAGTTCTTC. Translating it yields CASSPPGLAGYNEQFF.

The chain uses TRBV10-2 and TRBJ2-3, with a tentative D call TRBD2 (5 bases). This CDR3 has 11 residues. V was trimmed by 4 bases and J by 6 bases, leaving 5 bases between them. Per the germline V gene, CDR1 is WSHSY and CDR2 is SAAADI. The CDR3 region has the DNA TGCGCCAGCAGTGCGGGGGATACGCAGTATTTT. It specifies CASSAGDTQYF.

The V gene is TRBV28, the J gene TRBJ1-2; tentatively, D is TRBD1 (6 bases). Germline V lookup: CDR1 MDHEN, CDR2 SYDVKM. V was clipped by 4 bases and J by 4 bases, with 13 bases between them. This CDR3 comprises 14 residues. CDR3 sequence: CASSSAGTTYGYTF. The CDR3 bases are TGTGCCAGCAGTTCCGCCGGGACAACCTATGGCTACACCTTC.

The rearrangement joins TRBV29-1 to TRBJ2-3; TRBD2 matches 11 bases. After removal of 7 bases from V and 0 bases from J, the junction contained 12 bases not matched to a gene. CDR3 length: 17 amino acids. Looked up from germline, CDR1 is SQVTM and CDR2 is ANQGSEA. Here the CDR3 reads CSGGGLAGFTSTDTQYF. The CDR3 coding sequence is TGCAGCGGGGGTGGACTAGCGGGTTTCACTAGCACAGATACGCAGTATTTT.

CDR3 in amino acids: CASLTGTVNTEAFF. The CDR3 DNA is TGTGCCAGCCTTACCGGGACAGTTAACACTGAAGCTTTCTTT. J is TRBJ1-1 and V is TRBV28; TRBD1 agrees at 7 bases. This CDR3 comprises 14 residues. V shed 8 bases, J shed 2 bases, and the junction held 8 bases outside the gene matches. Germline assignment: CDR1 MDHEN and CDR2 SYDVKM.

CDR3 DNA: TGTGCCTGGGGCCGACGAGGGCGAGGCTACACCTTC. This codes for CAWGRRGRGYTF. The chain carries TRBV30 and TRBJ1-2; no reliable D call. CDR3 length equals 12 residues. The V gene's germline CDR1 is GTSNPN and CDR2 SVGIG (reference sequence). V lost 5 bases to trimming and J lost 8 bases, with 15 bases between them.

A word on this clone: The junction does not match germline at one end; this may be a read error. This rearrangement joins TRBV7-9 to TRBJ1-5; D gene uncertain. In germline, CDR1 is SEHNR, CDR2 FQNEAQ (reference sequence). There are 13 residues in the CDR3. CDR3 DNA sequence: TGTGCCAGCAGCTCAATGGGCAATCAGCCTCAGCATTTT. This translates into CASSSMGNQPQHF.

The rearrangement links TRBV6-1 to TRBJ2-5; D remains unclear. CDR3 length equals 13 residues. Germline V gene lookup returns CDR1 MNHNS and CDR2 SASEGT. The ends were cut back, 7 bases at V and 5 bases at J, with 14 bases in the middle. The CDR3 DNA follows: TGTGCCAGCATCCGGCTGGGCCTGGAGACCCAGTACTTC. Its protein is CASIRLGLETQYF.

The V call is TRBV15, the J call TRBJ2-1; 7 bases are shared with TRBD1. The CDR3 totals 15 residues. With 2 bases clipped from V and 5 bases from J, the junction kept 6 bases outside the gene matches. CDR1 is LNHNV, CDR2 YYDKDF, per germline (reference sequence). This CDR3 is CATSRSQGIHNEQFF. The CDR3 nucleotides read TGTGCCACCAGCAGATCACAGGGGATTCACAATGAGCAGTTCTTC.

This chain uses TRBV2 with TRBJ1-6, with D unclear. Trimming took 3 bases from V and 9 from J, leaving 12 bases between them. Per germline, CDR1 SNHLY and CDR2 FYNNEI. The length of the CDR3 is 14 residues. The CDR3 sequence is CASSDEGKSSPLHF. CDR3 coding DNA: TGTGCCAGCAGTGACGAGGGTAAGAGTTCACCCCTCCACTTT.

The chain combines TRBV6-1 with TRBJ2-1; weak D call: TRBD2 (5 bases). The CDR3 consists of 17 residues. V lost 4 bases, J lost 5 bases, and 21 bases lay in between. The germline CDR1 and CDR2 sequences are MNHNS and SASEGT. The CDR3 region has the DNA TGTGCCAGCAGTGGAGAGGTGGCCCGGGAATGGAACAATGAGCAGTTCTTC. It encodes CASSGEVAREWNNEQFF.

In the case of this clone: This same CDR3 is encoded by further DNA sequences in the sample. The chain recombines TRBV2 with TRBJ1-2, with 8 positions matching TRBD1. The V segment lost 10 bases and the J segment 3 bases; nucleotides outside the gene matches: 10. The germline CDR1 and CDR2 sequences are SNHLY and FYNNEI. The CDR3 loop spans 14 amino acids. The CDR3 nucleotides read TGTGCCACCCAAGGACAGGGCGGGTACTATGGCTACACCTTC. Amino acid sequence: CATQGQGGYYGYTF.

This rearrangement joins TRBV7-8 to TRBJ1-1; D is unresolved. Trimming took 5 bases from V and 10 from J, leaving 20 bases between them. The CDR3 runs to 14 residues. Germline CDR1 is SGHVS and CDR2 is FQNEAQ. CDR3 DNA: TGTGCCAGCAGCCCAGATGGGCGGGGTACGGGAGCTTTCTTT. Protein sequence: CASSPDGRGTGAFF.

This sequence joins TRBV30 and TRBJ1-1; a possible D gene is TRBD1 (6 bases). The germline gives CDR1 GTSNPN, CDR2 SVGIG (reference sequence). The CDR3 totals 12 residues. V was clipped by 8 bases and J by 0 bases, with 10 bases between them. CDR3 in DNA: TGTGCCGGATACAGGGTGAACACTGAAGCTTTCTTT. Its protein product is CAGYRVNTEAFF.

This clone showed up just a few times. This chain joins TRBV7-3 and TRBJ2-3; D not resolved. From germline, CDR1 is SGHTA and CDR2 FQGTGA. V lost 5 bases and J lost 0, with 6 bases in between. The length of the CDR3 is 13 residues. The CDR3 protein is CASSPPSTDTQYF. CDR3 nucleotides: TGTGCCAGCAGCCCCCCGAGCACAGATACGCAGTATTTT.

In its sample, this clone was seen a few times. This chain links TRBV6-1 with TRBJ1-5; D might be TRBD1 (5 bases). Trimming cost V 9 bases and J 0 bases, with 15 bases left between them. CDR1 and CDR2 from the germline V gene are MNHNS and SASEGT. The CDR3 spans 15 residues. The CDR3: CASGSDIYSNQPQHF. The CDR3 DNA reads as TGTGCCAGTGGATCGGACATTTATAGCAATCAGCCCCAGCATTTT.

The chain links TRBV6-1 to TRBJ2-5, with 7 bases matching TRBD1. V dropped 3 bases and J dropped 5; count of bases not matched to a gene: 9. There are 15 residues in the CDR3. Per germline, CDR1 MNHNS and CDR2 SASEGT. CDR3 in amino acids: CASSEGPGQLETQYF. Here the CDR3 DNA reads TGTGCCAGCAGTGAGGGCCCGGGACAGCTCGAGACCCAGTACTTC.

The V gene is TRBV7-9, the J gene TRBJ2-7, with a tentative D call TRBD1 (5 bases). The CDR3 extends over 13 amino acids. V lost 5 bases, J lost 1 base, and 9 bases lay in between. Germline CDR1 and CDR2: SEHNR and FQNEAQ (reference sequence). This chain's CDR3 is CASSPDTSYEQYF. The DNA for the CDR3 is TGTGCCAGCAGCCCGGACACTTCCTACGAGCAGTACTTC.

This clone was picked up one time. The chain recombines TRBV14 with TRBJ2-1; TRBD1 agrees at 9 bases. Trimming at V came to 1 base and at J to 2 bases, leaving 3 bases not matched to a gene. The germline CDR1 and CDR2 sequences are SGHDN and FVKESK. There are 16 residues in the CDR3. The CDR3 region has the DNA TGTGCCAGCAGCCAAGGACGGGACAGGGCCTACAATGAGCAGTTCTTC. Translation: CASSQGRDRAYNEQFF.

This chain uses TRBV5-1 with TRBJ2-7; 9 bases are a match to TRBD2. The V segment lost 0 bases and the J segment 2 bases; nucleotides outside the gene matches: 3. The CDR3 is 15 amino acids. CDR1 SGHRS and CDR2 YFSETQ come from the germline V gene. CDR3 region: CASSLGSSGTYEQYF. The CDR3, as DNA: TGCGCCAGCAGCTTGGGTTCTAGCGGGACCTACGAGCAGTACTTC.

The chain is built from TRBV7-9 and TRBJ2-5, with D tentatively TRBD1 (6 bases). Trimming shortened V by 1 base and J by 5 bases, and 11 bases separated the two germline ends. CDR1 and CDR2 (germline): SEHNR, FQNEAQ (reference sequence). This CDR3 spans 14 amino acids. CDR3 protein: CASSLDRARETQYF. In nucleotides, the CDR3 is TGTGCCAGCAGCTTAGACAGGGCCAGGGAGACCCAGTACTTC.